A selection of T cell receptor beta chains follows, all from one sample in a study of vaccination effects on CD4 cells after COVID-19. What these receptors recognize is not known. Only in-frame clones appear in the TCRdb table, and some are missing; sequencing was by immunoSEQ multiplex PCR. The table lists tens of thousands of clones, approximately 74% of them singletons. The specimen was CD4+ T cells from PBMCs cultured without peptide, collected before COVID-19 vaccination. The source of these receptors is a human donor who had a prior SARS-CoV-2 infection. Each CDR3 is given with its conserved first and last residue. D genes are given only for firm matches. Clone size is shown for a subset of rows, as once, few, many or a class of expanded clone.

J gene	V gene	clone size	D gene	CDR3 protein	CDR3 DNA
TRBJ1-6	TRBV7-9	NA	TRBD1	CASSSSDRGNSPLHF	TGTGCCAGCAGCTCCTCGGACAGGGGCAATTCACCCCTCCACTTT
TRBJ2-7	TRBV14	NA	NA	CASSQEAGGQYF	TGTGCCAGCAGCCAAGAAGCGGGCGGGCAGTACTTC
TRBJ1-2	TRBV7-9	NA	TRBD1	CASSTEIRTGRINYGYTF	TGTGCCAGCAGCACGGAGATAAGGACAGGGAGAATCAACTATGGCTACACCTTC
TRBJ2-7	TRBV7-9	NA	NA	CASSLNSYEQYF	TGTGCCAGCAGCTTAAATTCCTACGAGCAGTACTTC
TRBJ1-1	TRBV7-3	once	NA	CASSITSGTTAFF	TGTGCCAGCAGCATAACTTCGGGTACGACAGCTTTCTTT
TRBJ2-7	TRBV4-2	once	TRBD2	CASSQDGSAASGGAYEQYF	TGTGCCAGCAGCCAAGATGGCTCAGCGGCTAGCGGGGGGGCCTACGAGCAGTACTTC
TRBJ2-5	TRBV30	NA	NA	CAWRVGGGETQYF	TGTGCCTGGAGGGTGGGGGGCGGAGAGACCCAGTACTTC
TRBJ2-1	TRBV18	once	NA	CASSPQSDYGEQFF	TGTGCCAGCTCACCACAAAGCGATTATGGTGAGCAGTTCTTC
TRBJ1-4	TRBV30	few	TRBD1	CAQARQGRVEKLFF	TGTGCGCAAGCAAGACAGGGACGGGTCGAAAAACTGTTTTTT
TRBJ2-3	TRBV6-2/TRBV6-3	NA	NA	CASSYDATRGGSTDTQYF	TGTGCCAGCAGTTACGACGCCACGAGGGGGGGGAGCACAGATACGCAGTATTTT
TRBJ2-2	TRBV6-5	NA	NA	CASSSGGRGELFF	TGTGCCAGCAGTTCTGGTGGGAGGGGGGAGCTGTTTTTT
TRBJ2-3	TRBV5-1	NA	TRBD1	CASNVESRQGGTDTQYF	TGCGCCAGCAATGTGGAGTCCAGACAGGGGGGAACAGATACGCAGTATTTT
TRBJ2-1	TRBV6-5	NA	NA	CASSSNNNEQFF	TGTGCCAGCAGTTCGAACAACAATGAGCAGTTCTTC
TRBJ2-3	TRBV6-5	NA	NA	CASSYRGGTDTQYF	TGTGCCAGCAGTTACCGCGGGGGCACAGATACGCAGTATTTT
TRBJ2-1	TRBV7-4	NA	TRBD2	CASSAPGGLAGIPSSYNEQFF	TGTGCCAGCAGCGCCCCGGGGGGACTAGCGGGGATCCCGAGCTCCTACAATGAGCAGTTCTTC
TRBJ2-2	TRBV24-1	NA	TRBD1	CATSDSYRGSTGELFF	TGTGCCACCAGTGATTCGTACAGGGGGTCCACCGGGGAGCTGTTTTTT
TRBJ2-6	TRBV7-3	NA	TRBD1	CASSTGGVAGANVLTF	TGTGCCAGCTCGACAGGGGGAGTTGCTGGGGCCAACGTCCTGACTTTC
TRBJ2-3	TRBV1	NA	NA	CTSSRHRDYPFDTQYF	TGCACCAGCAGCCGACACCGGGACTACCCCTTTGATACGCAGTATTTT
TRBJ2-2	TRBV18	few	TRBD2	CASSPLAGSTTGELFF	TGTGCCAGCTCACCTCTAGCGGGAAGCACGACCGGGGAGCTGTTTTTT
TRBJ2-1	TRBV5-1	NA	NA	CASSFTGNEQFF	TGCGCCAGCAGCTTCACAGGCAATGAGCAGTTCTTC